The sequence of this T cell receptor beta chain was determined in a study of OX40 agonist ivuxolimab in advanced cancers. Looking at the study overall: At 0.01 to 10 mg/kg, ivuxolimab was administered intravenously to patients every 2 weeks. Subjects had a mean age of approximately 60 years, with a range of roughly 23 to 80; around 83% were male.

Profiling relied on immunoSEQ multiplex PCR, and the TCRdb table lists in-frame clones only, not all of them. The sample records some 33,000 clones, roughly 81% being singletons. The study, taken as a whole, reports: Fewer expanded clones were found on average in CD4+ than in CD8+ T cells.

Concerning this clone itself: Antigen specificity is unknown.

The V gene lost 0 bases and the J gene lost 4 bases, with 1 base spanning the gap. CDR1 SGDLS and CDR2 YYNGEE come from the germline V gene. The CDR3 spans 12 residues. The rearrangement joins TRBV9 to TRBJ2-2; no firm D call. This TCR derives from an adult with an advanced solid tumor such as melanoma, head and neck, liver or kidney cancer. The starting material was CD4+ or CD8+ T cells sorted from blood, obtained in a trial of the OX40 agonist ivuxolimab. The CDR3 DNA reads TGTGCCAGCAGCGTAGCCACCGGGGAGCTGTTTTTT. It yields the protein CASSVATGELFF.